This passage covers 5 T cell receptor beta chains from one sample sequenced in a study of blood T cell repertoires in COVID-19. TCRdb keeps only in-frame clones here, not all; method: immunoSEQ multiplex PCR. The sample has some 270,000 clones, around 93% seen once; the top ten hold 2.8%. The sequenced material came from PBMCs or T cells enriched from blood (not recorded which). Every receptor here comes from a middle-aged man who had been exposed to COVID-19.

The chain employs TRBV27 and TRBJ1-5, with a tentative D call TRBD1 (6 bases). Per the germline V gene, CDR1 is MNHEY and CDR2 is SMNVEV (reference sequence). V lost 5 bases and J 1 base, leaving 21 bases between the germline ends. This CDR3 region has 18 residues. The CDR3 sequence: CASSPRTAPGPSNQPQHF. The CDR3 region has the DNA TGTGCCAGCAGTCCCCGGACAGCCCCAGGCCCGAGCAATCAGCCCCAGCATTTT.

This rearrangement joins TRBV6-4 to TRBJ2-3, with TRBD2 matching 7 bases. The CDR3 totals 15 residues. Germline trimming cut 4 bases from V and 6 bases from J; bases unmatched to any gene: 10. CDR1 is MRHNA, CDR2 SNTAGT, per germline. The CDR3 loop reads CASSVGGRRSDTQYF. Written as DNA, the CDR3 is TGTGCCAGCAGTGTTGGCGGGAGAAGATCGGATACGCAGTATTTT.

V gene TRBV29-1 combines with J gene TRBJ2-1, with 11 bases matching TRBD1. The CDR3 is made up of 14 amino acids. V dropped 5 bases and J dropped 3; count of bases not matched to a gene: 3. CDR1 is SQVTM, CDR2 ANQGSEA, per germline. The CDR3 nucleotides are TGCAGCGTTCCGGGACAGGGGGACTACAATGAGCAGTTCTTC. It specifies CSVPGQGDYNEQFF.

This chain connects TRBV7-9 to TRBJ1-2; TRBD1 might be the D (6 bases). Looked up from germline, CDR1 is SEHNR and CDR2 is FQNEAQ (reference sequence). Trimming pared 5 bases from V and 3 bases from J, leaving 13 bases between. This CDR3 has 14 residues. CDR3: CASSPSGGHYGYTF. CDR3 DNA: TGTGCCAGCAGCCCCTCTGGGGGCCACTATGGCTACACCTTC.

The V gene is TRBV6-2 or TRBV6-3, the J gene TRBJ2-5; 8 positions agree with TRBD2. CDR1 is MNHEY, CDR2 SVGEGT, per germline. This CDR3 has 15 residues. Trimming took 0 bases from V and 5 from J; bases not matched to a gene: 5. CDR3 nucleotide sequence: TGTGCCAGCAGTTACTCGGGGACTAGTGTTGAGACCCAGTACTTC. Translation: CASSYSGTSVETQYF.